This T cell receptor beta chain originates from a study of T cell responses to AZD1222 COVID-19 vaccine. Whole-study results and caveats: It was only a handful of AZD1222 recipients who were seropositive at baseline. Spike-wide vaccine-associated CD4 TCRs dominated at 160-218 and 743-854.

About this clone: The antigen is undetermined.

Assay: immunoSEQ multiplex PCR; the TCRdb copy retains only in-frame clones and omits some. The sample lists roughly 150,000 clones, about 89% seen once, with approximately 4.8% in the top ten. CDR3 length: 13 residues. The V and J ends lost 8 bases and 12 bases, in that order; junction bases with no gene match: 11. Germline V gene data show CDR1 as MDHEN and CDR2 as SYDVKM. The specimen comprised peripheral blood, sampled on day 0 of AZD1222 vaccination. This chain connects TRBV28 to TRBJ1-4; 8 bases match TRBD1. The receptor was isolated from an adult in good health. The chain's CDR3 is CASFPDRESELFF. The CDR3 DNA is TGTGCCAGCTTCCCGGACAGGGAATCAGAACTGTTTTTT. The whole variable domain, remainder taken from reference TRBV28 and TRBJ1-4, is DVKVTQSSRYLVKRTGEKVFLECVQDMDHENMFWYRQDPGLGLRLIYFSYDVKMKEKGDIPEGYSVSREKKERFSLILESASTNQTSMYLCASFPDRESELFFGSGTQLSVL.